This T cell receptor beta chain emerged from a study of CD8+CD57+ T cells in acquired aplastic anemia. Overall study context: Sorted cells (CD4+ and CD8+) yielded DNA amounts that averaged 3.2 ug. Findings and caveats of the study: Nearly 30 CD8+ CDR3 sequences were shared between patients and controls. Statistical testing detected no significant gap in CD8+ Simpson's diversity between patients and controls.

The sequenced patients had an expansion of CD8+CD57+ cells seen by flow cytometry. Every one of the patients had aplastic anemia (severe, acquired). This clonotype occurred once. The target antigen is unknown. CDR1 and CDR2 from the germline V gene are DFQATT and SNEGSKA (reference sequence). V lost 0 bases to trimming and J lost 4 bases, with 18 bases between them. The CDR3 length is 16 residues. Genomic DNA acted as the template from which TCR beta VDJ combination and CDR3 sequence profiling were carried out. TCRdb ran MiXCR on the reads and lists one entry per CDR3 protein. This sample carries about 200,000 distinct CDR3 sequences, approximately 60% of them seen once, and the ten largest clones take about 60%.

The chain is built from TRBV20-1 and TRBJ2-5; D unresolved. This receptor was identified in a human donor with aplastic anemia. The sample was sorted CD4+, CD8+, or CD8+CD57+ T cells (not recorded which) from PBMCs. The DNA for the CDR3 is TGCAGTGCTAGAGATCCGAGGCGCCCGGATCGAGAGACCCAGTACTTC. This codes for CSARDPRRPDRETQYF.